The T cell receptor beta chain under discussion was sequenced for a study of Graves' ophthalmopathy and Graves' hyperthyroidism. Diagnoses were established from clinical symptoms, serum thyroxine, TRAb, thyroid ultrasound and orbital computed tomography. The authors amplified TCR beta CDR3 regions from RNA transcripts. First-round RT-PCR relied on HTBI primers, and a second-round multiplex PCR came next. TCRdb processed the multiplex PCR reads anew with MiXCR; each CDR3 protein has one entry. This sample yields fewer than 650,000 distinct CDR3 sequences, of which about 20% are seen a single time; more than 5.5% belongs to the top ten. The CDR3 loop spans 13 amino acids. CDR1 and CDR2 (germline): LNHDA, SQIVND (reference sequence). Trimming pared 8 bases from V and 2 bases from J, leaving 13 bases between.

Sequencing was done on a sample of peripheral blood. This chain connects TRBV19 to TRBJ2-7; the D gene is possibly TRBD2 (5 bases). The receptor comes from a woman between 18 and 29 years old with stable Graves' hyperthyroidism. Some clones in this sample may be carry-over from other donors' samples. This CDR3 reads CASGEMATYEQYF. CDR3 DNA: TGTGCCAGTGGGGAGATGGCTACCTACGAGCAGTACTTC.